This TCR beta chain was captured in a study of cytomegalovirus exposure and HLA in healthy donors. Looking at the study overall: Of the donors genotyped, several hundred in all, 75% to 85% fell in the Caucasian-associated ancestry cluster.

Study-level results: In a later analysis, donors in an Asian-associated ancestry cluster reportedly had fewer N-insertions in productive TCRs than the cohort mean. Cytomegalovirus association was listed for around 170 TCR beta chains.

In the case of this clone: Its antigen remains unidentified.

Germline V gene lookup returns CDR1 LNHDA and CDR2 SQIVND (reference sequence). This CDR3 has 16 amino acids. V lost 3 bases and J lost 0; bases outside the gene matches: 6. A multiplex PCR was run with 60 Vbeta primers and 13 Jbeta primers. TCRdb keeps only in-frame clones here, not all; method: immunoSEQ multiplex PCR. The table includes approximately 100,000 clones, 85% detected once. The donors, nominally healthy at sampling, likely had unrecorded immune exposures. The receptor was isolated from a man in his forties or fifties in good health and CMV-seropositive. The sequenced sample was PBMCs. The chain combines TRBV19 with TRBJ2-7; 9 positions match TRBD1. This CDR3 reads CASSIMGQGLSYEQYF. The DNA of the CDR3 is TGTGCCAGTAGTATCATGGGACAGGGCCTCTCCTACGAGCAGTACTTC.